The table lists the clone carrying this T cell receptor beta chain with many counts. This specimen belongs to a study of patients and donors after allogeneic stem cell transplantation. TCRdb redid the calling of the RT-PCR reads with MiXCR, one entry per CDR3 protein. The sample includes 7,500 to 10,000 distinct CDR3 sequences, 5.9% of them seen just once. The CDR3 has 14 residues. Trimming shortened V by 6 bases and J by 3 bases, and 12 bases separated the two germline ends. Sequencing was done on a sample of blood, either unsorted or a sorted T cell fraction (not recorded which). The sequence was obtained from a human donor who was either an allogeneic HSCT recipient or a stem cell or donor lymphocyte infusion donor (not recorded which). It is not recorded whose cells these are; they may come from a transplant donor. This rearrangement joins TRBV12-3 or TRBV12-4 to TRBJ2-1; D unresolved. Here the CDR3 DNA reads TGTGCCAGCAGACAAGGACGCGGCTACAATGAGCAGTTCTTC. Protein: CASRQGRGYNEQFF.